This entry concerns a single TCR beta chain. This CDR3 has 14 amino acids. The V gene lost 6 bases and the J gene lost 2 bases, with 14 bases spanning the gap. Germline CDR1 is MDHEN and CDR2 is SYDVKM. Cohort allocation depended upon clinical history that participants reported. How the authors handled the data: Cell counts per sample came from amplifying reference gene primers. The table came from immunoSEQ multiplex PCR; TCRdb's copy has only in-frame clones and leaves some out. D and trimming come from the DNA, and the V and J calls and clone size come from that table. The sample consists of around 250,000 clones, 70% to 90% of them appearing once. This sample was included in a study of blood T cell repertoires in COVID-19. Looking at the study overall: From T cells, B-cell-depleted T cells, or PBMCs came the material, which was cDNA or gDNA.

This clonotype was obtained from a woman in her 50s who had recovered from COVID-19. The sample was PBMCs or T cells enriched from blood (not recorded which). The V gene is TRBV28, the J gene TRBJ2-7, with D perhaps matching TRBD1 (5 bases). The CDR3 DNA sequence: TGTGCCAGCAGGGGGCTTGGCGCGACCTACGAGCAGTACTTC. Residues: CASRGLGATYEQYF. Full variable domain (outside the CDR3, taken from reference TRBV28 and TRBJ2-7): DVKVTQSSRYLVKRTGEKVFLECVQDMDHENMFWYRQDPGLGLRLIYFSYDVKMKEKGDIPEGYSVSREKKERFSLILESASTNQTSMYLCASRGLGATYEQYFGPGTRLTVT.